Each of the 27 T cell receptor beta chains below was sequenced from the same sample in a study of CD8 T cells in ankylosing spondylitis (dated by TCRdb to 2017 to 2019). To prepare the library, 5' RACE was applied. TCRdb records Illumina HiSeq 2500 as the sequencer. TCRdb applied fastp at Q25 and MiXCR to the public reads, then kept only in-frame beta chains. Each entry is one CDR3 protein sequence, shown with its most common DNA and genes. The sample has around 130,000 distinct CDR3 sequences on record, around 8.5% of them singletons. The ten largest clonotypes hold approximately 3.4% of the sample. The sample comprised blood, either unsorted or a sorted T cell fraction (not recorded which). The receptors shown here come from a male donor with ankylosing spondylitis or in good health (not recorded which).

CDR3 residues: CATQLRLANTGELFF. The CDR3 coding sequence is TGTGCCACCCAATTACGACTTGCGAACACCGGGGAGCTGTTTTTT. The chain employs TRBV7-9 and TRBJ2-2; the D is unclear. The CDR3 length is 15 residues. The germline V gene encodes CDR1 SEHNR and CDR2 FQNEAQ (reference sequence). Deletions cut 10 bases from V and 0 bases from J, with 15 bases between.

Ten or more counts support this clonotype. This chain links TRBV4-1 with TRBJ2-1; 10 bases map to TRBD2. Germline CDR1 and CDR2: MGHRA and YSYEKL. With V trimmed by 1 base and J by 3 bases, 9 bases remained unmatched. The CDR3 extends over 18 amino acids. Here the CDR3 reads CASSQGLYGLAVYNEQFF. The DNA for the CDR3 is TGCGCCAGCAGCCAAGGACTTTACGGACTAGCGGTCTACAATGAGCAGTTCTTC.

This clonotype appeared a few times. CDR3 region: CASASPDGYTF. Here the CDR3 DNA reads TGTGCCAGCGCCTCCCCGGATGGCTACACCTTC. The rearrangement joins TRBV7-9 to TRBJ1-2; the D is unclear. Germline CDR1 and CDR2: SEHNR and FQNEAQ (reference sequence). With 8 bases removed from V and 6 bases from J, the gap between germline ends came to 10 bases. This CDR3 spans 11 amino acids.

The table lists this clonotype with many counts. The chain couples TRBV28 to TRBJ2-7; D is uncertain. The length of the CDR3 is 13 residues. From germline, CDR1 is MDHEN and CDR2 SYDVKM. V lost 2 bases to trimming and J lost 12 bases, with 17 bases between them. The CDR3 nucleotides read TGTGCCAGCAGTTTAACCAATGGACCTAAAGTGTACTTC. Its translation: CASSLTNGPKVYF.

This clonotype was counted many times. The gene calls are TRBV20-1 and TRBJ2-7; D may be TRBD1 (5 bases). The CDR3 spans 11 residues. The germline V and J ends were trimmed by 6 bases and 6 bases, with 12 bases remaining between them. Germline CDR1 reads DFQATT; CDR2 reads SNEGSKA (reference sequence). For the CDR3, the DNA is TGCAGTGCGGGGCCCATTTTCGAGCAGTACTTC. This translates into CSAGPIFEQYF.

This clonotype has a count of ten or more. The chain links TRBV20-1 to TRBJ2-5; 9 bases align to TRBD1. J lost 4 bases, V lost 5 bases, and 5 bases had no gene match. This CDR3 has 13 residues. Germline V gene data show CDR1 as DFQATT and CDR2 as SNEGSKA (reference sequence). Here the CDR3 DNA reads TGCAGTGCTTCGGGACAGGGAAGAGAGACCCAGTACTTC. It yields the protein CSASGQGRETQYF.

The V and J genes are TRBV5-1 and TRBJ2-2; D might be TRBD2 (5 bases). Germline CDR1 is SGHRS and CDR2 is YFSETQ. This CDR3 is 14 amino acids long. The V gene lost 0 bases and the J gene lost 5 bases, with 8 bases spanning the gap. For the CDR3, the DNA is TGCGCCAGCAGCTTGGATCCGGGAACCGGGGAGCTGTTTTTT. This encodes CASSLDPGTGELFF.

This clonotype was recorded many times. The chain combines TRBV7-2 with TRBJ1-1; D not certain. CDR1 and CDR2 (germline): SGHTA, FQGNSA. The CDR3 contains 14 residues. V dropped 7 bases and J dropped 0 bases, with 12 bases sitting between them. This CDR3 reads CASTMAGMNTEAFF. The CDR3 nucleotides read TGTGCCAGCACCATGGCGGGGATGAACACTGAAGCTTTCTTT.

This clonotype was counted many times. The chain joins TRBV7-2 to TRBJ2-5; weak D call: TRBD1 (5 bases). This CDR3 is 15 amino acids long. V was trimmed by 0 bases and J by 1 base, leaving 9 bases between them. Germline CDR1 is SGHTA and CDR2 is FQGNSA. The CDR3 nucleotides are TGTGCCAGCAGCTTAGCGATGGGGCCCCAAGAGACCCAGTACTTC. This sequence encodes CASSLAMGPQETQYF.

This clonotype has at least ten counts. This sequence joins TRBV20-1 and TRBJ2-7, with 9 bases fitting TRBD2. The CDR3 runs to 16 residues. V lost 3 bases, J lost 4 bases, and 13 bases stayed unmatched. Germline CDR1 reads DFQATT; CDR2 reads SNEGSKA (reference sequence). CDR3 protein: CSARAPGGRALYEQYF. DNA for the CDR3: TGCAGTGCTAGGGCCCCTGGCGGGAGGGCCCTTTACGAGCAGTACTTC.

The count of this clonotype is one. This chain uses TRBV27 with TRBJ2-2; D unresolved. The CDR3 has 12 amino acids. V lost 6 bases to trimming and J lost 5 bases, with 7 bases between them. Looked up from germline, CDR1 is MNHEY and CDR2 is SMNVEV (reference sequence). The CDR3 loop is CASRLGTGELFF. As DNA, the CDR3 is TGTGCCAGCAGACTGGGAACCGGGGAGCTGTTTTTT.

This clonotype was observed a few times. V gene TRBV5-1 combines with J gene TRBJ2-3, with a tentative D call TRBD2 (5 bases). The CDR3 sequence is 14 residues long. Between the trimmed V and J ends, which lost 4 bases and 4 bases, there was a span of 13 bases. Germline CDR1 reads SGHRS; CDR2 reads YFSETQ. The CDR3 loop is CASSLRLTPDTQYF. The CDR3 DNA is TGCGCCAGCAGCCTTCGACTAACGCCAGATACGCAGTATTTT.

This clonotype was observed many times. The genes are TRBV20-1 and TRBJ1-2; D is uncertain. Trimming shortened V by 5 bases and J by 8 bases, and 9 bases separated the two germline ends. Germline V lookup: CDR1 DFQATT, CDR2 SNEGSKA (reference sequence). This CDR3 contains 10 residues. CDR3 sequence reads: CSAGTKGYTF. The CDR3 DNA reads as TGCAGTGCTGGTACTAAGGGCTACACCTTC.

This clonotype was observed at least ten times. The genes are TRBV27 and TRBJ2-1; unclear D gene. V lost 2 bases, J lost 10 bases, and 12 bases lay in between. CDR3 size: 13 residues. In germline, CDR1 is MNHEY, CDR2 SMNVEV (reference sequence). The CDR3 loop is CASSLRPIYEQFF. As DNA, the CDR3 is TGTGCCAGCAGTTTACGGCCAATCTACGAGCAGTTCTTC.

This clonotype was detected ten times or more. For the CDR3, the DNA is TGCAGTGCCCCCCGCGAAAACAATGAGCAGTTCTTC. Amino acid sequence: CSAPRENNEQFF. The chain recombines TRBV20-1 with TRBJ2-1; D is undetermined. CDR1 and CDR2 (germline): DFQATT, SNEGSKA (reference sequence). V lost 6 bases to trimming and J lost 5 bases, with 11 bases between them. The CDR3 runs 12 residues.

This clonotype has ten or more counts. V and J are TRBV5-1 and TRBJ2-5; D gene uncertain. Trimming left V 1 base short and J 1 base short, with 11 bases between. Germline V lookup: CDR1 SGHRS, CDR2 YFSETQ. CDR3 length: 15 residues. CDR3 protein: CASSLNGGSQETQYF. The DNA for the CDR3 is TGCGCCAGCAGCTTGAATGGCGGCAGCCAAGAGACCCAGTACTTC.

This clonotype was recorded many times. The V gene is TRBV29-1, the J gene TRBJ2-7, with TRBD2 matching over 7 bases. Germline values: CDR1 SQVTM, CDR2 ANQGSEA. After removal of 1 base from V and 2 bases from J, the junction contained 5 bases not matched to a gene. The CDR3 is 14 residues long. As DNA, the CDR3 is TGCAGCGTTGAAGGGGAGGGTTCTGCCTACGAGCAGTACTTC. It is translated as CSVEGEGSAYEQYF.

In its sample, this clonotype was seen a few times. This rearrangement joins TRBV7-3 to TRBJ2-1; 8 nucleotides match TRBD2. Germline V CDR1 and CDR2: SGHTA, FQGTGA. The CDR3 runs to 20 residues. Trimming removed 2 bases from V and 5 bases from J; junction bases left unmatched: 20. Here the CDR3 reads CASSLGNYYDVGTRDNEQFF. CDR3 sequence (DNA): TGTGCCAGCAGCTTAGGGAACTATTATGACGTAGGGACTAGAGACAATGAGCAGTTCTTC.

This clonotype was seen ten or more times. The chain recombines TRBV29-1 with TRBJ2-4; D assignment may be TRBD1 or TRBD2 (5 bases each). The CDR3 length is 13 residues. V was shortened by 3 bases and J by 1 base, with 7 bases between the two germline ends. Germline CDR1 reads SQVTM; CDR2 reads ANQGSEA. The CDR3 spells CSVEGVAKNIQYF. As DNA, the CDR3 is TGCAGCGTTGAGGGGGTTGCCAAAAACATTCAGTACTTC. Together with reference TRBV29-1 and TRBJ2-4, the CDR3 gives the full variable domain: SAVISQKPSRDICQRGTSLTIQCQVDSQVTMMFWYRQQPGQSLTLIATANQGSEATYESGFVIDKFPISRPNLTFSTLTVSNMSPEDSSIYLCSVEGVAKNIQYFGAGTRLSVL.

The table lists this clonotype with many counts. The chain combines TRBV20-1 with TRBJ2-5; weak D call: TRBD2 (5 bases). Between the trimmed V and J ends, which lost 3 bases and 5 bases, there was a span of 13 bases. The CDR3 has 13 amino acids. Germline lookup yields CDR1 DFQATT and CDR2 SNEGSKA (reference sequence). The CDR3 DNA sequence: TGCAGTGCTAGTATAACCCGCGGGGAGACCCAGTACTTC. This translates into CSASITRGETQYF.

As regards this clonotype: A much larger clone sits a single nucleotide away, making a read error possible. The chain links TRBV12-3 or TRBV12-4 to TRBJ2-1; 9 bases are shared with TRBD2. The CDR3 totals 16 residues. The ends lost 1 base at V and 7 bases at J; junction bases unmatched: 8. The CDR3 loop is CASSLGSSGSRNEQFF. DNA for the CDR3: TGTGCCAGCAGTTTAGGGAGTAGCGGGAGTCGAAATGAGCAGTTCTTC.

This clonotype was detected ten times or more. The CDR3 spells CASRRSSGAYNEQFF. The DNA of the CDR3 is TGTGCCAGCAGGCGATCTAGCGGAGCCTACAATGAGCAGTTCTTC. The chain has TRBV7-2 and TRBJ2-1, with 7 nucleotides matching TRBD2. V dropped 6 bases and J dropped 2; count of bases not matched to a gene: 7. The CDR3 covers 15 residues. Germline lookup yields CDR1 SGHTA and CDR2 FQGNSA.

The V and J genes are TRBV19 and TRBJ2-2; 8 positions match TRBD1. V shed 3 bases and J 7 bases; nucleotides not matched to a gene: 7. The CDR3 loop spans 15 amino acids. Germline CDR1 and CDR2: LNHDA and SQIVND (reference sequence). CDR3 nucleotides: TGTGCCAGTAGTATGCGCAGGGGGCGCAGCGGGGAGCTGTTTTTT. As protein: CASSMRRGRSGELFF.

The genes are TRBV20-1 and TRBJ1-1; D perhaps matches TRBD1 (5 bases). This CDR3 is built from 13 residues. The germline V gene has CDR1 DFQATT and CDR2 SNEGSKA (reference sequence). Trimming removed 5 bases from V and 3 bases from J, with 13 bases in between. The DNA for the CDR3 is TGCAGTGCTGGCAGGGTCGTTGACACTGAAGCTTTCTTT. Translation gives CSAGRVVDTEAFF.

This clonotype was counted at least ten times. The V and J genes are TRBV20-1 and TRBJ2-7, with TRBD1 matching over 8 bases. The trim removed 3 bases at V and 1 base at J, leaving 8 bases unmatched. CDR1 is DFQATT and CDR2 is SNEGSKA in the germline V gene (reference sequence). This CDR3 has 15 residues. The CDR3, as DNA: TGCAGTGCTAGGGACAGGGTGGCGATATCCTACGAGCAGTACTTC. Translating it yields CSARDRVAISYEQYF.

This clonotype was picked up many times. J is TRBJ2-3 and V is TRBV12-3 or TRBV12-4; tentatively, D is TRBD1 (6 bases). This CDR3 spans 14 amino acids. V dropped 4 bases and J dropped 2 bases, with 10 bases sitting between them. As DNA, the CDR3 is TGTGCCAGCAGTTCCGGGACAAACACAGATACGCAGTATTTT. Protein product: CASSSGTNTDTQYF.

This clonotype occurred many times. The V gene is TRBV6-2 or TRBV6-3, the J gene TRBJ2-7, with TRBD1 matching 7 bases. There are 14 residues in the CDR3. V lost 2 bases to trimming and J lost 2 bases; unmatched junction nucleotides: 3. Looked up from germline, CDR1 is MNHEY and CDR2 is SVGEGT. CDR3 coding DNA: TGTGCCAGCAGTTACGCAGGGGGTGCCTACGAGCAGTACTTC. Residues: CASSYAGGAYEQYF.